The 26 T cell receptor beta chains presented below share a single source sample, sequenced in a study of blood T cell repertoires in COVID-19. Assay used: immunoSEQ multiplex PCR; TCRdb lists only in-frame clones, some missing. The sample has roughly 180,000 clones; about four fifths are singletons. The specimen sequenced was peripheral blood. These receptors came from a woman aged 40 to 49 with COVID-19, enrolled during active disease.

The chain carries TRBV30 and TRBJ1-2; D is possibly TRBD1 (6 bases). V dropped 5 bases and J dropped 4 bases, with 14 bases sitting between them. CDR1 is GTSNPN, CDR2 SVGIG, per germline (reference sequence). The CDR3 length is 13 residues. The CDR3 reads CAWVAGAGYGYTF. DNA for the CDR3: TGTGCCTGGGTCGCGGGGGCCGGCTATGGCTACACCTTC.

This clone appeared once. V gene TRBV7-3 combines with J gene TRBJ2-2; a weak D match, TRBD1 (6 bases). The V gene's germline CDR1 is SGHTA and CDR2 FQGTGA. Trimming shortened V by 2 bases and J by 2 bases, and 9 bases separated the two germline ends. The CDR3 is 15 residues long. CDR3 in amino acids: CASSLEDSNTGELFF. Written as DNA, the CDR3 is TGTGCCAGCAGCTTAGAGGACAGTAACACCGGGGAGCTGTTTTTT.

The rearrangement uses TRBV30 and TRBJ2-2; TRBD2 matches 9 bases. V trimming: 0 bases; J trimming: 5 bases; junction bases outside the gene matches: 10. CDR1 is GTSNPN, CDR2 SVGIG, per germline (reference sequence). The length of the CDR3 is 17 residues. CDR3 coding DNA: TGTGCCTGGAGTGTACTGTGGCTAGCGGGATTAACCGGGGAGCTGTTTTTT. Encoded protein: CAWSVLWLAGLTGELFF.

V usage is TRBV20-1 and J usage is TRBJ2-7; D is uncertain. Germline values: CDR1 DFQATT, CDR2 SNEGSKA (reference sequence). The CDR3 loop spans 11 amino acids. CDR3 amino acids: CGAGRLYEQYF. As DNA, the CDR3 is TGCGGCGCAGGTCGTCTCTACGAGCAGTACTTC.

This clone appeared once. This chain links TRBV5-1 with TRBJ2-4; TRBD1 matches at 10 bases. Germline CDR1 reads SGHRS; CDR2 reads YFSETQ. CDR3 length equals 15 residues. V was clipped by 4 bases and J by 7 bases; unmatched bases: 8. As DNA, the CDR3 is TGCGCCAGCAGCCCGACAGGGGGCGCGCGCAACATTCAGTACTTC. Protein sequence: CASSPTGGARNIQYF.

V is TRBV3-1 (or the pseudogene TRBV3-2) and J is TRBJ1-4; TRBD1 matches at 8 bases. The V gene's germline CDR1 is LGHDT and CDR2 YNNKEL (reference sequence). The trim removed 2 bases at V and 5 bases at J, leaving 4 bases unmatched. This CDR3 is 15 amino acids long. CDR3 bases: TGTGCCAGCAGCCAAACCGGGACAGGAAATGAAAAACTGTTTTTT. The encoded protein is CASSQTGTGNEKLFF.

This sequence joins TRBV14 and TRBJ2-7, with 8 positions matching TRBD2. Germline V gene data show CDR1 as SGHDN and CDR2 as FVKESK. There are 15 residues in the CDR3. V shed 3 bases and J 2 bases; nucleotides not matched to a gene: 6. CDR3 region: CASSHLAGSPYEQYF. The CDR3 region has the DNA TGTGCCAGCAGCCACCTAGCGGGCTCACCCTACGAGCAGTACTTC.

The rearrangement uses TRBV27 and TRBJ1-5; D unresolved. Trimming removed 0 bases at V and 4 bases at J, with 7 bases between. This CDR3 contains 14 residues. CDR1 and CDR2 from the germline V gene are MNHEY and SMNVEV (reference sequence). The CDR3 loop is CASSLSGDNQPQHF. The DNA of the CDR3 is TGTGCCAGCAGTTTATCCGGTGATAATCAGCCCCAGCATTTT.

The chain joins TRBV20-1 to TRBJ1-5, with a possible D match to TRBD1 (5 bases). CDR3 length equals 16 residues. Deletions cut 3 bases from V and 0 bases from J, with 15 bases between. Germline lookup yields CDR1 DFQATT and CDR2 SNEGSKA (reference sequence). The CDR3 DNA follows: TGCAGTGCTAGTGGGGGAGGTGTTTATAGCAATCAGCCCCAGCATTTT. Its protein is CSASGGGVYSNQPQHF.

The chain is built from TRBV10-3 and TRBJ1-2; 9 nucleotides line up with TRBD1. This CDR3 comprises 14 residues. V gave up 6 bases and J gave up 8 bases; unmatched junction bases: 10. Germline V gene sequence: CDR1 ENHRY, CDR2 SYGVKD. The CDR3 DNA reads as TGTGCCATCAGGGGACAGGGATTTCTGCTCGGCTACACCTTC. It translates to CAIRGQGFLLGYTF.

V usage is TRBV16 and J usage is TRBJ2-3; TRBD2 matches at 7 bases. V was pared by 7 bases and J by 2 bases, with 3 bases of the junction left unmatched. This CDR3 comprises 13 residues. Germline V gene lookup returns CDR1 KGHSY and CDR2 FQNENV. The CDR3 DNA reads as TGTGCCAGCAAAGCGGGATACACAGATACGCAGTATTTT. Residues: CASKAGYTDTQYF.

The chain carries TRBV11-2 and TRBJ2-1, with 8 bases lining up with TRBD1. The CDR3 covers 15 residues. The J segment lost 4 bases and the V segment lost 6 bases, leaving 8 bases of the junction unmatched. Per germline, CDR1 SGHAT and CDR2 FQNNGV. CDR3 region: CASRGDRGIYNEQFF. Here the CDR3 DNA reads TGTGCCAGCAGGGGAGACAGGGGAATTTACAATGAGCAGTTCTTC.

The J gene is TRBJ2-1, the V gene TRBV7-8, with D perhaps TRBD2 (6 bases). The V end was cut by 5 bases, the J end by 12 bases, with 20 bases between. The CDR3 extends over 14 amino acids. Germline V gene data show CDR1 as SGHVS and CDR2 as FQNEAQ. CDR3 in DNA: TGTGCCAGCAGCATAAGCGGGTGGACTGGAGGGCAGTTCTTC. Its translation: CASSISGWTGGQFF.

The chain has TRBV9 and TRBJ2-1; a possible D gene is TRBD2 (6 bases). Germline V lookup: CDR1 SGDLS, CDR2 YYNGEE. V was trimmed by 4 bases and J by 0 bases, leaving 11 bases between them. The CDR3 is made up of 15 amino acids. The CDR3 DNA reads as TGTGCCAGCAGCACTGGGGGGAGCTCCTACAATGAGCAGTTCTTC. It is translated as CASSTGGSSYNEQFF.

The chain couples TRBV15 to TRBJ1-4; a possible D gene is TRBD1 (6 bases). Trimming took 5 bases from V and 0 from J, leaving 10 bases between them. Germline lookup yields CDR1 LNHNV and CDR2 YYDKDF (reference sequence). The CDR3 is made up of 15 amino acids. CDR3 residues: CATSLDRATNEKLFF. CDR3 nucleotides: TGTGCCACCAGCCTGGACAGAGCAACTAATGAAAAACTGTTTTTT.

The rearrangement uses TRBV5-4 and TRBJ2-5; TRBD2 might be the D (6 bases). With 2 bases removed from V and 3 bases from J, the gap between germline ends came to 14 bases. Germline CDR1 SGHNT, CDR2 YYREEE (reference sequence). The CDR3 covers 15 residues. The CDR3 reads CASSLGLASEETQYF. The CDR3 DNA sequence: TGTGCCAGCAGCTTAGGGCTAGCGAGTGAAGAGACCCAGTACTTC.

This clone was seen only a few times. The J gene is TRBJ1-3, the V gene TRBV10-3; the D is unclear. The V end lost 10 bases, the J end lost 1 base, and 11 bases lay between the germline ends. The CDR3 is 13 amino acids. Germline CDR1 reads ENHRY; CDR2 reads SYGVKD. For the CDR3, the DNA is TGTGCCACCCAGGCCGCTTCTGGAAACACCATATATTTT. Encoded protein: CATQAASGNTIYF.

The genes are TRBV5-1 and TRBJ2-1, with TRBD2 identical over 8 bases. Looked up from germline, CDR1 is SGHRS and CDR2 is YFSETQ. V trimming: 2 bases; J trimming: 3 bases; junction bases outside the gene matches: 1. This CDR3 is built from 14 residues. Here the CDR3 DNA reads TGCGCCAGCAGCTTTAGCGGGAACTACAATGAGCAGTTCTTC. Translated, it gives CASSFSGNYNEQFF.

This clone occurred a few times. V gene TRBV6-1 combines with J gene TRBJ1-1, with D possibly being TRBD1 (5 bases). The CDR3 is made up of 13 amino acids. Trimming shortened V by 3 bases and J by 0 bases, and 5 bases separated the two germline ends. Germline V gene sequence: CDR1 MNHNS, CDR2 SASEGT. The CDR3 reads CASSETVNTEAFF. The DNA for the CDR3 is TGTGCCAGCAGTGAGACAGTGAACACTGAAGCTTTCTTT.

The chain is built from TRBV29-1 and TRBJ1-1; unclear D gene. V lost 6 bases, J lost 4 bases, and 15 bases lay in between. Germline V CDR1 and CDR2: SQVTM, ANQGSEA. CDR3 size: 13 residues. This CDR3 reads CSVSRLGGTEAFF. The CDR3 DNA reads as TGCAGCGTCAGCCGACTAGGAGGCACTGAAGCTTTCTTT.

The CDR3 loop reads CATRRGAETQYF. The DNA for the CDR3 is TGTGCCACCAGGCGGGGGGCTGAGACCCAGTACTTC. The chain carries TRBV2 and TRBJ2-5, with TRBD2 matching over 8 bases. This CDR3 has 12 amino acids. V shed 10 bases and J 5 bases; nucleotides not matched to a gene: 6. The germline V gene has CDR1 SNHLY and CDR2 FYNNEI.

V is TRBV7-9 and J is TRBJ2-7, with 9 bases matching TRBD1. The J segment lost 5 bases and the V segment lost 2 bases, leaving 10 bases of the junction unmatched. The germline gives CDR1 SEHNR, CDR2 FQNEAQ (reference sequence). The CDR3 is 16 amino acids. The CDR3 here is CASSLRGQGRKDEQYF. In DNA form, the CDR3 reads TGTGCCAGCAGCTTAAGGGGACAGGGCCGTAAAGACGAGCAGTACTTC.

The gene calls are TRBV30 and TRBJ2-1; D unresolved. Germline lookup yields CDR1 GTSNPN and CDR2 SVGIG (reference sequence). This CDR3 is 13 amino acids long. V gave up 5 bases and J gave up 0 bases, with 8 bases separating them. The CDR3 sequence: CAWQVLSYNEQFF. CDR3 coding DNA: TGTGCCTGGCAGGTCCTCTCCTACAATGAGCAGTTCTTC.

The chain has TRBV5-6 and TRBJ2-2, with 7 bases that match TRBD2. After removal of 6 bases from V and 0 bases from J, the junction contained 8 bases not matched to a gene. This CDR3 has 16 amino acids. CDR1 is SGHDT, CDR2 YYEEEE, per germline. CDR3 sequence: CASNPSGRANTGELFF. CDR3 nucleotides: TGTGCCAGCAACCCTAGTGGGAGGGCGAACACCGGGGAGCTGTTTTTT.

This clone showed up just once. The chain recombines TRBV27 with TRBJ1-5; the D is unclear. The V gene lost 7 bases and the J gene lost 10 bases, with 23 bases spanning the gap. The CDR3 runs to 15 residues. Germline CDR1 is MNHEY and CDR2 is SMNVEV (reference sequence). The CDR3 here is CASNPTWAGGGPQHF. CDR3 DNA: TGTGCCAGCAATCCTACCTGGGCAGGAGGAGGCCCCCAGCATTTT.

In nucleotides, the CDR3 is TGTGCCAGCAGCCGAGGGAGGCCCTACGAGCAGTACGTC. Residues: CASSRGRPYEQYV. The chain couples TRBV7-2 to TRBJ2-7; a weak D match, TRBD2 (6 bases). Trimming left V 5 bases short and J 2 bases short, with 10 bases between. This CDR3 region has 13 residues. Per germline, CDR1 SGHTA and CDR2 FQGNSA.